Below are 28 T cell receptor beta chains sequenced from a single sample in a study of tumor-infiltrating lymphocytes in primary liver carcinoma. Bulk tissue was left unsorted, and RNA and DNA were co-extracted from 20-30 mg of it. The authors made TCR beta cDNA from approximately 500 ng total RNA with a constant-region primer. Employing slightly modified ARM-PCR, three nested multiplex PCR rounds were run, and these gave rise to the TCR beta libraries. The first two PCR rounds used TRBV1-TRBV30 primers with a Cbeta primer, approximately 9 cycles each. TCRdb recomputed calls from the multiplex PCR reads with MiXCR, one row per CDR3 protein. The sample yields about 100,000 distinct CDR3 sequences, around 66% seen once. The sample taken for sequencing was liver tumor tissue from sampling region 2. Subset of the sample: tumor region T2, inferior pole. These receptors all come from a woman aged 60-75 years with primary liver carcinoma and hepatitis B virus infection.

In this sample, this clonotype turned up many times. V gene TRBV11-2 combines with J gene TRBJ2-1; 10 bases map to TRBD1. With V trimmed by 5 bases and J by 5 bases, 9 bases remained unmatched. Germline CDR1 reads SGHAT; CDR2 reads FQNNGV. The CDR3 is made up of 16 amino acids. CDR3 sequence reads: CASSALGTGAHNEQFF. The CDR3 DNA is TGTGCCAGCAGCGCTTTAGGGACAGGGGCCCACAATGAGCAGTTCTTC. Based on the CDR3 plus reference TRBV11-2 and TRBJ2-1, the full variable domain is EAGVAQSPRYKIIEKRQSVAFWCNPISGHATLYWYQQILGQGPKLLIQFQNNGVVDDSQLPKDRFSAERLKGVDSTLKIQPAKLEDSAVYLCASSALGTGAHNEQFFGPGTRLTVL.

This clonotype was picked up a small number of times. This may come from a read error, since a much larger clone is one base off. V usage is TRBV29-1 and J usage is TRBJ2-7; tentatively, D is TRBD1 (5 bases). The ends were cut back, 4 bases at V and 3 bases at J, with 10 bases in the middle. CDR1 is SQVTM and CDR2 is ANQGSEA in the germline V gene. The CDR3 length is 12 residues. The CDR3 spells CSVVIRGYEQYF. The CDR3 DNA reads as TGCAGCGTTGTAATAAGGGGCTACGAGCAGTACTTC.

This clonotype occurred a few times. The chain carries TRBV28 and TRBJ2-1, with 8 bases fitting TRBD1. Germline V gene data show CDR1 as MDHEN and CDR2 as SYDVKM. The CDR3 totals 15 residues. With V trimmed by 7 bases and J by 5 bases, 10 bases remained unmatched. The CDR3 loop reads CASTLPRTGNNEQFF. The CDR3 DNA sequence: TGTGCCAGCACCCTCCCTAGGACAGGGAACAATGAGCAGTTCTTC.

A note on this clonotype: This CDR3 fails to terminate in the conserved phenylalanine or tryptophan, so it likely reflects a read error. No DNA is shown, since the ends of the CDR3 on it are uncertain; the CDR3 is the one TCRdb lists. This chain uses TRBV11-2 with TRBJ2-2. Germline assignment: CDR1 SGHAT and CDR2 FQNNGV. A total of 13 residues make up the CDR3, ends included. The CDR3 sequence: CANSLDMTGELFL.

As to this clonotype: Sequence at one end of the junction differs from germline and may be a read error. The rearrangement uses TRBV11-3 and TRBJ2-1, with D possibly matching TRBD2 (6 bases). The CDR3 length is 14 residues. The germline V gene encodes CDR1 SGHNT and CDR2 YENEEA. The CDR3 region is CASKRDSAYDEQFF. DNA of the CDR3: TGTGCCAGCAAACGGGACTCAGCCTACGATGAGCAGTTCTTC.

This clonotype was seen ten or more times. The V call is TRBV5-1, the J call TRBJ2-5; tentatively, D is TRBD1 (5 bases). Germline loops: CDR1 SGHRS, CDR2 YFSETQ. V was trimmed by 2 bases and J by 1 base, leaving 12 bases between them. This CDR3 spans 15 amino acids. In DNA, the CDR3 is TGCGCCAGCAGCTTTTGGGGCCGGAGCCAAGAGACCCAGTACTTC. It translates to CASSFWGRSQETQYF.

This sequence joins TRBV28 and TRBJ1-1, with unresolved D. This CDR3 region has 13 residues. Per the germline V gene, CDR1 is MDHEN and CDR2 is SYDVKM. V was pared by 7 bases and J by 5 bases, with 14 bases between. The DNA for the CDR3 is TGTGCCAGCACCTCACCCGCCCATACTGAAGCTTTCTTT. Encoded protein: CASTSPAHTEAFF. Supplemented by reference TRBV28 and TRBJ1-1, the full variable domain reads DVKVTQSSRYLVKRTGEKVFLECVQDMDHENMFWYRQDPGLGLRLIYFSYDVKMKEKGDIPEGYSVSREKKERFSLILESASTNQTSMYLCASTSPAHTEAFFGQGTRLTVV.

The CDR3 here is CASAPWGSGRNGATYEQYF. The CDR3 region has the DNA TGCGCCAGCGCTCCTTGGGGTAGCGGAAGGAACGGGGCGACCTACGAGCAGTACTTC. J is TRBJ2-7 and V is TRBV10-2; D perhaps matches TRBD2 (6 bases). Trimming took 8 bases from V and 2 from J, leaving 31 bases between them. Germline V CDR1 and CDR2: WSHSY, SAAADI. This CDR3 comprises 19 residues.

The V gene is TRBV11-2, the J gene TRBJ1-5, with a tentative D call TRBD1 (5 bases). Trimming pared 4 bases from V and 5 bases from J, leaving 12 bases between. The CDR3 loop spans 14 amino acids. Germline loops: CDR1 SGHAT, CDR2 FQNNGV. The CDR3 nucleotides are TGTGCCAGCAGCTCACTATTAGGGGATCAGCCCCAGCATTTT. Translated, it gives CASSSLLGDQPQHF.

The genes are TRBV20-1 and TRBJ2-4; D is tentatively TRBD1 or TRBD2 (5 bases each). This CDR3 comprises 14 residues. V lost 3 bases and J lost 7, with 16 bases in between. Germline V gives CDR1 DFQATT, CDR2 SNEGSKA (reference sequence). DNA of the CDR3: TGCAGTGCTAGCGCCGGGACCGTCAGGAACATTCAGTACTTC. It yields the protein CSASAGTVRNIQYF.

Concerning this clonotype: At one boundary the junction diverges from the germline segment, which might be a read error. The V gene is TRBV12-3 or TRBV12-4, the J gene TRBJ1-1; D might be TRBD1 (5 bases). This CDR3 has 13 residues. The CDR3: CTSTQGCDTEAFF. Written as DNA, the CDR3 is TGTACCAGCACCCAGGGTTGCGACACTGAAGCTTTCTTT.

This clonotype was observed a handful of times. The rearrangement links TRBV28 to TRBJ1-6; 7 bases align to TRBD1. The CDR3 length is 15 residues. The germline CDR1 and CDR2 sequences are MDHEN and SYDVKM. The V and J ends lost 7 bases and 3 bases, in that order; junction bases with no gene match: 6. CDR3 sequence: CASIPGQLYNSPLHF. DNA for the CDR3: TGTGCCAGCATCCCGGGACAGCTCTATAATTCACCCCTCCACTTT.

Remarks on this clonotype: A much bigger clone sits one base away, suggesting this may be a read error. The chain employs TRBV7-9 and TRBJ2-7; 7 positions agree with TRBD1. The CDR3 is 14 residues long. Losses at the gene ends were 4 bases for V and 3 bases for J; bases not matched to a gene: 6. Germline values: CDR1 SEHNR, CDR2 FQNEAQ (reference sequence). The CDR3 protein is CASSSQGTFYEQYF. Here the CDR3 DNA reads TGTGCCAGCAGCTCACAGGGGACGTTCTACGAGCAGTACTTC.

As to this clonotype: The missing conserved phenylalanine or tryptophan at the end of this CDR3 makes a read error likely. The V call is TRBV11-2, the J call TRBJ2-7; 8 bases fit TRBD2. This CDR3 region has 15 residues. The germline V gene has CDR1 SGHAT and CDR2 FQNNGV. CDR3 DNA: TGTGCCAGTAGCTTAGATGCGGGAGGTGGCTACGGGCAGTACCTC. It yields the protein CASSLDAGGGYGQYL.

Comment on this clonotype: This is likely a read error, given that the CDR3 carries no conserved phenylalanine or tryptophan at its end. The chain links TRBV11-3 to TRBJ2-1, with a weak D call TRBD2 (6 bases). The CDR3 runs to 17 residues. CDR1 and CDR2 (germline): SGHNT, YENEEA. The CDR3 nucleotides read TGTGCCAGGAGCTTAGGTCGGAGGGAGTGGGGTGTCGATGAGCAGTTCTTA. Translation gives CARSLGRREWGVDEQFL.

As regards this clonotype: A read error may produce the germline difference seen at one junction end. The chain carries TRBV5-1 and TRBJ2-1, with 7 positions matching TRBD2. Germline CDR1 and CDR2: SGHRS and YFSETQ. The CDR3 consists of 15 residues. The CDR3 protein is CSSSLGGRAWDEQFF. The DNA of the CDR3 is TGCTCCAGCAGCTTAGGAGGGAGGGCCTGGGATGAGCAGTTCTTC.

On this clonotype itself: Since no conserved phenylalanine or tryptophan closes the CDR3, a read error is the likely cause. The chain employs TRBV11-2 and TRBJ2-3, with D hard to call. The CDR3 covers 15 residues. Germline V CDR1 and CDR2: SGHAT, FQNNGV. Written as DNA, the CDR3 is TGTGCAAGCAGGCCCCCTGCGACTAGCACAGATACGCAGTATCTT. Its translation: CASRPPATSTDTQYL.

In regard to this clonotype: A much larger clone differs by one base, so this may be a read error. In DNA, the CDR3 is TGTGCCAGCAGTTTTCTCACGGAGGGGCAGTTCTTC. Its translation is CASSFLTEGQFF. The rearrangement links TRBV28 to TRBJ2-1; D might be TRBD2 (6 bases). Trimming left V 3 bases short and J 12 bases short, with 12 bases between. The germline gives CDR1 MDHEN, CDR2 SYDVKM. The CDR3 is 12 amino acids. Complete variable domain (other parts from reference TRBV28 and TRBJ2-1): DVKVTQSSRYLVKRTGEKVFLECVQDMDHENMFWYRQDPGLGLRLIYFSYDVKMKEKGDIPEGYSVSREKKERFSLILESASTNQTSMYLCASSFLTEGQFFGPGTRLTVL.

On this clonotype: A much bigger clone sits one base away, suggesting this may be a read error. The chain combines TRBV5-6 with TRBJ1-4, with no clear D. Germline CDR1 is SGHDT and CDR2 is YYEEEE. This CDR3 is 17 amino acids long. The CDR3 region is CASSPMFRGSTSEKLFF. CDR3 DNA: TGTGCCAGCAGCCCTATGTTCCGGGGATCAACTAGTGAAAAACTGTTTTTT.

CDR3 sequence reads: CASKGGTSNSNEQFF. The CDR3 DNA follows: TGTGCCAGCAAGGGAGGGACCTCCAACTCCAATGAGCAGTTCTTC. The chain recombines TRBV6-5 with TRBJ2-1; 7 bases line up with TRBD2. Trimming at V came to 7 bases and at J to 6 bases, leaving 12 bases not matched to a gene. Germline V lookup: CDR1 MNHEY, CDR2 SVGAGI. This CDR3 comprises 15 residues.

Worth noting for this clonotype: Germline is not matched at one junction end, which may reflect a read error. This sequence joins TRBV4-2 and TRBJ2-2; 9 positions match TRBD2. There are 18 residues in the CDR3. Per the germline V gene, CDR1 is LGHNA and CDR2 is YNFKEQ. CDR3 residues: CASSQAFRAGGVTREPFF. In DNA form, the CDR3 reads TGCGCCAGCAGCCAAGCGTTCCGAGCGGGAGGCGTTACCAGGGAGCCGTTTTTT.

This clonotype was seen ten or more times. The chain is built from TRBV5-5 and TRBJ2-5; 7 nucleotides line up with TRBD2. Losses at the gene ends were 8 bases for V and 4 bases for J; bases not matched to a gene: 17. CDR3 length: 16 amino acids. Per germline, CDR1 SGHKS and CDR2 YYEKEE (reference sequence). CDR3 residues: CASKSLRGEGLETQYF. The CDR3 DNA reads TGTGCCAGTAAATCCCTCCGGGGGGAAGGGTTAGAGACCCAGTACTTC.

To note about this clonotype: An end of the junction does not agree with germline; a read error may underlie this. The CDR3 nucleotides read TGTGTCAGCAGCCAAGAGATGAGCGAGCAGTACTTC. As protein: CVSSQEMSEQYF. V usage is TRBV4-2 and J usage is TRBJ2-7; D gene uncertain. This CDR3 comprises 12 residues. Germline V gene data show CDR1 as LGHNA and CDR2 as YNFKEQ.

For this clonotype: The junction and the germline gene differ at one end; a read error may be behind it. The chain has TRBV29-1 and TRBJ2-7; D remains ambiguous. Germline V gene data show CDR1 as SQVTM and CDR2 as ANQGSEA. This CDR3 spans 13 amino acids. CDR3 nucleotide sequence: TGCGGCGTAACGGAACAAGTATTCTACGAGCAGTACTTC. Encoded protein: CGVTEQVFYEQYF.

As to this clonotype: A read error is possible here, since a much larger clone lies one base away. The rearrangement joins TRBV7-9 to TRBJ1-2; D gene unclear. CDR1 is SEHNR and CDR2 is FQNEAQ in the germline V gene (reference sequence). CDR3 length equals 12 residues. This CDR3 is CASGLAQYGYTF. In DNA form, the CDR3 reads TGTGCCAGCGGCTTAGCGCAGTATGGCTACACCTTC.

Details on this clonotype: Sequence at one end of the junction differs from germline and may be a read error. This sequence joins TRBV11-2 and TRBJ2-5; D gene ambiguous. CDR1 and CDR2 (germline): SGHAT, FQNNGV. This CDR3 is 14 amino acids long. The CDR3 DNA reads as TGTACCAGCATCTTAGGTCGGAAACAGGAGACCCAGTACTTC. It codes for CTSILGRKQETQYF. Full variable domain (missing parts from reference TRBV11-2 and TRBJ2-5): EAGVAQSPRYKIIEKRQSVAFWCNPISGHATLYWYQQILGQGPKLLIQFQNNGVVDDSQLPKDRFSAERLKGVDSTLKIQPAKLEDSAVYLCTSILGRKQETQYFGPGTRLLVL.

This clonotype was seen once. The chain combines TRBV7-2 with TRBJ2-2; D unclear. The germline gives CDR1 SGHTA, CDR2 FQGNSA. V gave up 5 bases and J gave up 3 bases, with 13 bases separating them. The CDR3 length is 15 residues. The CDR3 coding sequence is TGTGCCAGCAGCCTAAGCCGACTCGACACCGGGGAGCTGTTTTTT. Amino acid sequence: CASSLSRLDTGELFF.

This clonotype was picked up many times. The chain links TRBV6-5 to TRBJ1-1; D is unresolved. The CDR3 has 13 residues. V was clipped by 6 bases and J by 2 bases, with 10 bases between them. In germline, CDR1 is MNHEY, CDR2 SVGAGI. CDR3 sequence reads: CASRSTSNTEAFF. The DNA for the CDR3 is TGTGCCAGCAGATCGACAAGCAACACTGAAGCTTTCTTT.